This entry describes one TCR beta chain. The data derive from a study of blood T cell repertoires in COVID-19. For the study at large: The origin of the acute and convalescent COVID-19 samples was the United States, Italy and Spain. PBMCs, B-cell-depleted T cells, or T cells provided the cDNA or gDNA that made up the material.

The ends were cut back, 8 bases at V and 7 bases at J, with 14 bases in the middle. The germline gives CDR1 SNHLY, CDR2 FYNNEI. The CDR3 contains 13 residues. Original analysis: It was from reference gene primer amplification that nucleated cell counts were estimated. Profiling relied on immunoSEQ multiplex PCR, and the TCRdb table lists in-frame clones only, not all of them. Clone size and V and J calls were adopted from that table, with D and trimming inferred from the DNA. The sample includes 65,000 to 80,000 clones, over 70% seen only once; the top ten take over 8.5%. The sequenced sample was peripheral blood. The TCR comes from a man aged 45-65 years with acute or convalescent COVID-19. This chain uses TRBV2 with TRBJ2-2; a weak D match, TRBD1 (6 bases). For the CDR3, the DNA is TGTGCCAGCCGCACAGGGATGGGCGGGGAGCTGTTTTTT. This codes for CASRTGMGGELFF. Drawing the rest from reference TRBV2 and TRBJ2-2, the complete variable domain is EPEVTQTPSHQVTQMGQEVILRCVPISNHLYFYWYRQILGQKVEFLVSFYNNEISEKSEIFDDQFSVERPDGSNFTLKIRSTKLEDSAMYFCASRTGMGGELFFGEGSRLTVL.